The clone carrying this T cell receptor beta chain has only a few counts. As yet, its antigen is unknown. Researchers tagged individual cDNA molecules with unique molecular identifiers. Each CDR3 protein gets one entry after TCRdb re-called the 5' RACE reads with MiXCR. The table has about 52,000 distinct CDR3 sequences, 8% to 13% seen once. V lost 4 bases and J 5 bases, leaving 9 bases between the germline ends. Looked up from germline, CDR1 is LGHDT and CDR2 is YNNKEL (reference sequence). This CDR3 comprises 13 residues. These data come from a study of early T cells in non-severe SARS-CoV-2 infection. Whole-study context: Sequencing of bulk RNA from unsorted whole blood was done, without chain pairing. Overall study results and limits: Missing private and CD4 specificities, VDJdb matching favored anti-spike CD8 responses.

This receptor was identified in an adult who was a healthcare worker with PCR-confirmed SARS-CoV-2 infection or an uninfected control (not recorded which). Sample: whole blood. The chain combines TRBV3-1 with TRBJ2-1; D gene ambiguous. CDR3 amino acids: CASSRRQDNEQFF. CDR3 nucleotide sequence: TGTGCCAGCAGCCGACGGCAGGACAATGAGCAGTTCTTC.